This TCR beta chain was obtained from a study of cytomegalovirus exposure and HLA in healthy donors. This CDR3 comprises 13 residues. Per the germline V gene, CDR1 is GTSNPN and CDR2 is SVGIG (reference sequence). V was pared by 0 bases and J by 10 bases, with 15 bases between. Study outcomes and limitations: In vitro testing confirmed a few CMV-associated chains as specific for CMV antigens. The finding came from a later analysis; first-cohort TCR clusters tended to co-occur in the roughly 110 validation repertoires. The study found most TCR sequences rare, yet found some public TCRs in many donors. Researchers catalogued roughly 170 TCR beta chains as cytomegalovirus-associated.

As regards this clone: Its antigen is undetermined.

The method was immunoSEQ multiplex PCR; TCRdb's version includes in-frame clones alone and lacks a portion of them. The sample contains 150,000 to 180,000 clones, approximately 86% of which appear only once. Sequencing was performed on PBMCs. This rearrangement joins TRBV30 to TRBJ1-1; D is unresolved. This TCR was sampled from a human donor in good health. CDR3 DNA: TGTGCCTGGAGTGTTGGCCGACTTCTTGGAGCTTTCTTT. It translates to CAWSVGRLLGAFF.